These 7 T cell receptor beta chains share one sample of origin, sequenced in a study of cytomegalovirus exposure and HLA in healthy donors (dated by TCRdb to between 2016 and 2019). Library creation used the immunoSEQ multiplex PCR assay. The table was pulled from immuneACCESS by TCRdb, which kept in-frame rearrangements only. Such tables lose some clones; where checked, under half of the loss comes from unresolved V genes, and the rest has no known cause. Present in this sample are 35,000 to 50,000 clones, 93% of which were seen just once. The top ten clonotypes cover over 2% of the sample. The sample consisted of PBMCs. These TCRs come from a woman aged 18 to 35 in good health and CMV-seronegative.

The V and J genes are TRBV6-5 and TRBJ2-7; D gene ambiguous. V was clipped by 7 bases and J by 0 bases, with 7 bases between them. CDR3 length: 12 residues. Germline loops: CDR1 MNHEY, CDR2 SVGAGI. The CDR3 DNA is TGTGCCAGCATGCGGATCTCCTACGAGCAGTACTTC. Protein: CASMRISYEQYF.

As regards this clone: Distinct nucleotide sequences in the sample also encode this CDR3. The gene calls are TRBV6-5 and TRBJ1-5; 7 bases agree with TRBD1. The CDR3 length is 13 residues. Germline CDR1 and CDR2: MNHEY and SVGAGI. Trimming cost V 6 bases and J 2 bases; bases outside gene matches: 1. CDR3 bases: TGTGCCAGCAGAGGACAGGGCAATCAGCCCCAGCATTTT. This codes for CASRGQGNQPQHF.

This chain connects TRBV19 to TRBJ1-5; 8 bases fit TRBD1. CDR1 is LNHDA, CDR2 SQIVND, per germline (reference sequence). The CDR3 sequence is 14 residues long. V lost 5 bases to trimming and J lost 6 bases; unmatched junction nucleotides: 6. The CDR3 DNA reads TGTGCCAGTAGTGTTGACAGGGGAGGTCAGCCCCAGCATTTT. Translation: CASSVDRGGQPQHF.

The CDR3 spells CASSLAGGRSYEQYF. CDR3 DNA sequence: TGTGCCAGCAGTTTAGCGGGAGGCCGGTCCTACGAGCAGTACTTC. The J gene is TRBJ2-7, the V gene TRBV28; 8 bases are a match to TRBD2. CDR3 size: 15 residues. CDR1 and CDR2 from the germline V gene are MDHEN and SYDVKM. V was clipped by 2 bases and J by 1 base; unmatched bases: 4.

This chain uses TRBV5-4 with TRBJ2-7, with D perhaps TRBD1 (6 bases). Trimming cost V 0 bases and J 2 bases, with 9 bases left between them. The CDR3 has 14 residues. Germline-derived CDR1 and CDR2 are SGHNT and YYREEE (reference sequence). In nucleotides, the CDR3 is TGTGCCAGCAGCTTGGGACAGGCAACCTACGAGCAGTACTTC. Amino acid sequence: CASSLGQATYEQYF.

This chain links TRBV28 with TRBJ1-1; 7 bases align to TRBD1. Germline-derived CDR1 and CDR2 are MDHEN and SYDVKM. Trimming removed 5 bases from V and 1 base from J; junction bases left unmatched: 1. The CDR3 consists of 13 residues. CDR3 in DNA: TGTGCCAGCAGTAGACAGGGGAACACTGAAGCTTTCTTT. Protein sequence: CASSRQGNTEAFF.

The chain joins TRBV28 to TRBJ1-2, with D possibly matching TRBD1 (6 bases). There are 16 residues in the CDR3. V dropped 5 bases and J dropped 5 bases, with 21 bases sitting between them. Germline values: CDR1 MDHEN, CDR2 SYDVKM. The CDR3 DNA is TGTGCCAGCAGTGTCGATCGGAGAGGGGGGGGGTATGGCTACACCTTC. Translation gives CASSVDRRGGGYGYTF.